A selection of T cell receptor beta chains follows, all from one sample in a study of post-analysis software for immune sequencing data. MiXCR, applied by TCRdb to the PCR reads, yields one record per CDR3 protein. The profile shows under 900,000 distinct CDR3 sequences, roughly 50% of them singletons. The sequenced material came from blood. These receptors originate from a girl aged 10 to 17 with multiple sclerosis. Both conserved end residues are part of each CDR3. The order of the fields is CDR3 length, V gene, D gene, clone size, J gene, CDR3 DNA, CDR3 protein. D genes are given only for firm matches. A row's size may be missing; if present it is once, few, many or a size class.

14,TRBV11-2,NA,NA,TRBJ2-7,TGTGCCAGCGGAACGGGGGGCCTTCCTTACGAGCAGTACTTC,CASGTGGLPYEQYF
12,TRBV29-1,NA,many,TRBJ2-1,TGCAGCGTTGGTAACCGGGTGAATGAGCAGTTCTTC,CSVGNRVNEQFF
13,TRBV7-7,NA,NA,TRBJ2-7,TGTGCCAGCAGCTCCGAAAGCTCCTACGAGCAGTACTTC,CASSSESSYEQYF
15,TRBV6-6,TRBD2,NA,TRBJ2-5,TGTGCCAGCAGTTTTAAGCGGGGCCATTTTTTGGAGCAGTACTTC,CASSFKRGHFLEQYF
18,TRBV12-3/TRBV12-4,TRBD2,few,TRBJ2-7,TGTGCCAGCAGTTTTTCCCACCCTGGAGCGGGAGGGCATGGCGAGCAGTACTTC,CASSFSHPGAGGHGEQYF
12,TRBV20-1,TRBD1,NA,TRBJ2-3,TGCAGTGCTATCGGACAGGCCTCGAAGCAGTATTTT,CSAIGQASKQYF
11,TRBV11-2,NA,NA,TRBJ2-7,TGTGCCAGCAGCTCCCTTGGGGGGCAGTACTTC,CASSSLGGQYF
14,TRBV4-1,NA,NA,TRBJ2-4,TGCGCCAGCAGCCAAGTCACCAGAGGACGCGAGCGGTACTTC,CASSQVTRGRERYF
14,TRBV7-3,TRBD2,NA,TRBJ2-3,TGTGCCAGCAGCATTGGGGGGGGAGGAGATACGCAGTATTTT,CASSIGGGGDTQYF
15,TRBV5-5,NA,NA,TRBJ2-1,TGTGCCAGCAGTCCGTACGGTGGCCTCCTCAATGAGCAGTTCTTC,CASSPYGGLLNEQFF
14,TRBV4-1,NA,NA,TRBJ1-2,TGCGCCAGCAGCCAGGAGAAACAGGTCAAAGGCTACACCTTC,CASSQEKQVKGYTF
13,TRBV7-2,NA,NA,TRBJ2-5,TGTGCCAGCAGCCCCAATCGGGGGGAGACCCAGTACTTC,CASSPNRGETQYF
15,TRBV29-1,NA,NA,TRBJ1-1,TGCAGCGTTAGAGGTAGAGACTTCATGAACACTGAAGCTTTCTTT,CSVRGRDFMNTEAFF
13,TRBV3-1,NA,NA,TRBJ1-2,TGTGCCGGCAGCCGCAGCCCGAACTATGGCTACACCTTC,CAGSRSPNYGYTF
13,TRBV29-1,NA,NA,TRBJ2-1,TGCAGCGTTGGGGGGTATTCCTACAATGAGCAGTTCTTC,CSVGGYSYNEQFF
18,TRBV7-3,NA,NA,TRBJ2-1,TGTGCCAGCAGCTCCTCAGGGGGATGGCCTAGCGGCTACAATGAGCAGTTCTTC,CASSSSGGWPSGYNEQFF
17,TRBV20-1,TRBD2,NA,TRBJ2-1,TGCAGCCCCCTAGGTGCGGGACTAGCGGAGGTCTACAATGAGCAGTTCTTC,CSPLGAGLAEVYNEQFF
14,TRBV5-6,NA,NA,TRBJ2-5,TGTGCCAGCAGCTTCCGGGACCCTCTACGAGAACAGTACTTC,CASSFRDPLREQYF
16,TRBV5-1,TRBD1,once,TRBJ1-2,TGCGCCAGCAGCTCCCTAGACAGGGCTGCTAACTATGGCTACACCTTC,CASSSLDRAANYGYTF
14,TRBV10-2,NA,NA,TRBJ2-7,TGCGCCAGCAGATTGGCGGGTACCTCCTACGAGCAGTACTTC,CASRLAGTSYEQYF
13,TRBV7-9,NA,NA,TRBJ1-6,TGTGCCAGCAGCTTATTGCCGGGCTCACCCCTCCACTTT,CASSLLPGSPLHF
12,TRBV20-1,TRBD2,few,TRBJ2-7,TGCAGTGCGGGACTAGCTTCATACGAGCAGTACTTC,CSAGLASYEQYF
15,TRBV15,TRBD1,few,TRBJ2-7,TGTGCCACCAGCCGAACAGACAGGGACTCCTACGAGCAGTACTTC,CATSRTDRDSYEQYF
11,TRBV20-1,NA,NA,TRBJ2-3,TGCAGTGCTAGTTCGGGGGCGCTTAAGTATTTT,CSASSGALKYF
16,TRBV9,NA,NA,TRBJ1-6,TGTGCCAGCAGCGTAGGGGCAGCGGAGAGAAATTCACCCCTCCACTTT,CASSVGAAERNSPLHF
13,TRBV29-1,TRBD1,once,TRBJ1-2,TGCAGCCTTGGACAGGGGACTAACTATGGCTACACCTTC,CSLGQGTNYGYTF
14,TRBV5-6,NA,few,TRBJ2-4,TGTGCCAGCAGCACCCAGGGGTCCGAAAACATTCAGTACTTC,CASSTQGSENIQYF
14,TRBV12-3/TRBV12-4,NA,NA,TRBJ2-1,TGTGCCAGCACCTGGGGGACCCGCGGGGATGAGCAGTTCTTC,CASTWGTRGDEQFF
14,TRBV6-5,NA,few,TRBJ1-5,TGTGCCAGCAGTTCGGCCAGGGGTAGTCAGCCCCAGCATTTT,CASSSARGSQPQHF
15,TRBV10-3,NA,few,TRBJ2-5,TGTGCCATCAGTGAGACGGGGCTACCCGGGGAGACCCAGTACTTC,CAISETGLPGETQYF
16,TRBV7-7,TRBD2,NA,TRBJ2-1,TGTGCTAGCAGTCCTACTAGCGGGACACTCTACAATGAGCAGTTCTTC,CASSPTSGTLYNEQFF
14,TRBV5-5,TRBD2,few,TRBJ2-3,TGTGCCAGCAGCGGACTAGCGGCGGCAGATACGCAGTATTTT,CASSGLAAADTQYF
19,TRBV7-2,TRBD2,few,TRBJ2-3,TGTGCCAGCAGCTCCCCAAAACAACTAGCGGGAGGGCCCACAGATACGCAGTATTTT,CASSSPKQLAGGPTDTQYF
11,TRBV12-5,NA,NA,TRBJ1-2,TGTGCTAGTGGTTTGGTATCTGGCTACACCTTC,CASGLVSGYTF
14,TRBV7-2,TRBD1,NA,TRBJ1-2,TGTGCCAGCAGCCCCCGACAGGGGGCGCTTGGCTACACCTTC,CASSPRQGALGYTF
15,TRBV5-1,TRBD2,few,TRBJ2-1,TGCGCCAGCAGCTTGTGGCTAGCGGGGGACAATGAGCAGTTCTTC,CASSLWLAGDNEQFF
15,TRBV5-1,NA,NA,TRBJ1-2,TGCGCCAGCAGCCATGGAACCGGGCCCTCCTATGGCTACACCTTC,CASSHGTGPSYGYTF
18,TRBV5-1,NA,NA,TRBJ2-7,TGCGCCAGCAGCTTGAGAGGTGGAATGAGGGCCAGCTCCTACGAGCAGTACTTC,CASSLRGGMRASSYEQYF
17,TRBV13,NA,NA,TRBJ2-3,TGTGCCAGCAGCCAACGTCCTACACTCCTTAGCACAGATACGCAGTATTTT,CASSQRPTLLSTDTQYF